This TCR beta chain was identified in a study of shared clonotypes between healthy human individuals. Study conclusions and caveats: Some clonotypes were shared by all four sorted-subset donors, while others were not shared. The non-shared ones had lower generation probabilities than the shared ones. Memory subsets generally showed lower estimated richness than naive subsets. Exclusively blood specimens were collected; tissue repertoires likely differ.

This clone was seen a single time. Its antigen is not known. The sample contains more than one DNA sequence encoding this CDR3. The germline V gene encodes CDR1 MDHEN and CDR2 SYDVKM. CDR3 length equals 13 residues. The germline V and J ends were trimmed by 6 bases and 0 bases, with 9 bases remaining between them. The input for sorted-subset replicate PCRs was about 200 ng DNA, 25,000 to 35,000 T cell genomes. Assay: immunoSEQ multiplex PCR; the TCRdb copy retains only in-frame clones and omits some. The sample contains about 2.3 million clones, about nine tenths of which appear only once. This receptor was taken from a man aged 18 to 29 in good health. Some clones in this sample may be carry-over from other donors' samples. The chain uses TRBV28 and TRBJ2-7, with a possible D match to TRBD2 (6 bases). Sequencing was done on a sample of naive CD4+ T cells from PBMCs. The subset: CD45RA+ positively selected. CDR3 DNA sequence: TGTGCCAGCAGGGTCGGGGGCTCCTACGAGCAGTACTTC. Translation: CASRVGGSYEQYF.